This T cell receptor (beta chain) stems from a study of OX40 agonist ivuxolimab in advanced cancers. Turning to the study itself: Hepatocellular carcinoma, melanoma, renal cell or head and neck cancer occurred in dose-escalation patients. At around 83% male, the cohort had a mean age of approximately 64 years, ranging from about 23 to 80. Study-level points and caveats: The antigens recognized by the expanded peripheral T cells, that is their antigen specificity, were not determined. Relatively little clonal expansion, among the lowest observed, appeared in partial responders at 0.1-3.0 mg/kg.

Assay used: immunoSEQ multiplex PCR; TCRdb lists only in-frame clones, some missing. This table has roughly 110,000 clones, 80% to 95% appearing once. Concerning this clone itself: Its target is not known.

The clonotype originates from an adult with an advanced solid tumor such as melanoma, head and neck, liver or kidney cancer. Specimen: CD4+ or CD8+ T cells sorted from blood, collected in a trial of the OX40 agonist ivuxolimab.

The CDR3: CASEYGGNTGELFF. DNA of the CDR3: TGTGCCAGCGAATACGGAGGGAACACCGGGGAGCTGTTTTTT. The rearrangement joins TRBV2 to TRBJ2-2, with a possible D match to TRBD2 (5 bases). Trimming took off 8 bases at V and 1 base at J, with 11 bases between the two ends. The germline gives CDR1 SNHLY, CDR2 FYNNEI. CDR3 size: 14 residues.